The following is a TCR beta chain sequence with its context. CDR1 and CDR2 from the germline V gene are MNHEY and SVGAGI. With 2 bases removed from V and 12 bases from J, the gap between germline ends came to 17 bases. The CDR3 runs 13 residues. The sample belongs to a study of technical replicates of blood from four donors. Method: immunoSEQ multiplex PCR; TCRdb's copy keeps in-frame clones and lacks some. The table lists over 45,000 clones, approximately 90% of them singletons, with roughly 3.9% in the top ten. The chain carries TRBV6-5 and TRBJ2-7, with D perhaps matching TRBD1 (6 bases). This receptor was taken from a human donor in good health. Some clones in this sample may be carry-over from other donors' samples. The sequenced sample was PBMCs. CDR3 loop: CASSYERGSRRYF. As DNA, the CDR3 is TGTGCCAGCAGTTACGAGAGGGGGTCCCGGCGGTACTTC.